The 24 T cell receptor beta chains listed next were all sequenced from one sample in a study of siplizumab effects on memory and regulatory T cells. Sequencing used immunoSEQ multiplex PCR; TCRdb keeps in-frame clones, though not all of them. The sample contains tens of thousands of clones, less than 95% of which appear only once. Sequenced sample: CD8+ T cells sorted from blood. The receptor source for this set is a human donor in good health.

V is TRBV19 and J is TRBJ1-2, with a possible D match to TRBD1 (5 bases). Germline values: CDR1 LNHDA, CDR2 SQIVND (reference sequence). Trimming took 7 bases from V and 7 from J, leaving 13 bases between them. The CDR3 runs to 12 residues. The CDR3 loop reads CASTLGGAGYTF. For the CDR3, the DNA is TGTGCCAGTACCCTGGGAGGGGCTGGCTACACCTTC. Filled out from reference TRBV19 and TRBJ1-2, the complete variable domain reads DGGITQSPKYLFRKEGQNVTLSCEQNLNHDAMYWYRQDPGQGLRLIYYSQIVNDFQKGDIAEGYSVSREKKESFPLTVTSAQKNPTAFYLCASTLGGAGYTFGSGTRLTVV.

The chain links TRBV21-1 to TRBJ2-5; TRBD1, the D gene given by the table, was not confirmed from the DNA. TRBV21-1 is flagged as a pseudogene. The CDR3 covers 14 residues. The CDR3 region has the DNA TGTGCCAGCAGCAAAGGGGGACAGCAAGAGACCCAGTACTTC. Translation gives CASSKGGQQETQYF.

The chain carries TRBV7-8 and TRBJ2-7; tentatively, D is TRBD2 (7 bases). Germline V gene sequence: CDR1 SGHVS, CDR2 FQNEAQ. Trimming cost V 1 base and J 2 bases, with 12 bases left between them. This CDR3 spans 15 amino acids. The CDR3 is CASSLVGGGPYEQYF. The CDR3 DNA sequence: TGTGCCAGCAGCTTAGTAGGGGGGGGCCCCTACGAGCAGTACTTC. The complete variable domain, with remaining parts taken from reference TRBV7-8 and TRBJ2-7, reads GAGVSQSPRYKVAKRGQDVALRCDPISGHVSLFWYQQALGQGPEFLTYFQNEAQLDKSGLPSDRFFAERPEGSVSTLKIQRTQQEDSAVYLCASSLVGGGPYEQYFGPGTRLTVT.

CDR3 bases: TGCGCCAGCAGCACCCTAGCGGGGTTGTCCTACGAGCAGTACTTC. It codes for CASSTLAGLSYEQYF. The genes are TRBV4-1 and TRBJ2-7; 9 bases line up with TRBD2. V shed 5 bases, J shed 1 base, and the junction held 6 bases outside the gene matches. This CDR3 comprises 15 residues. Germline V gene lookup returns CDR1 MGHRA and CDR2 YSYEKL.

The genes are TRBV7-6 and TRBJ2-5, with D hard to call. Gene TRBJ2-7 matches the end of the DNA better, so the J call may be wrong. The CDR3 totals 13 residues. Germline V gene sequence: CDR1 SGHVS, CDR2 FNYEAQ. This CDR3 is CASSPGLSYEQYF. The CDR3, as DNA: TGTGCCAGCAGCCCGGGCCTGTCCTACGAGCAGTACTTC.

This chain uses TRBV6-6 with TRBJ2-2; either TRBD1 or TRBD2 may supply D (5 bases each). There are 15 residues in the CDR3. The V gene's germline CDR1 is MNHNY and CDR2 SVGAGI (reference sequence). V shed 3 bases and J shed 2 bases, with 10 bases lying between them. CDR3 residues: CASSYEGLNTGELFF. DNA of the CDR3: TGTGCCAGCAGTTATGAGGGGCTAAACACCGGGGAGCTGTTTTTT.

The gene calls are TRBV6-1 and TRBJ2-3, with D unresolved. The V gene's germline CDR1 is MNHNS and CDR2 SASEGT. V gave up 7 bases and J gave up 6 bases, with 14 bases separating them. This CDR3 is built from 13 residues. CDR3: CASITNWADTQYF. CDR3 in DNA: TGTGCCAGCATTACGAACTGGGCTGATACGCAGTATTTT.

This chain connects TRBV11-3 to TRBJ2-3; TRBD2 agrees at 12 bases. In germline, CDR1 is SGHNT, CDR2 YENEEA. The V gene end was trimmed by 3 bases and the J gene end by 3 bases; junction bases not matched to a gene: 4. The CDR3 sequence is 16 residues long. The CDR3: CASSFRTSGETDTQYF. As DNA, the CDR3 is TGTGCCAGCAGCTTCCGGACTAGCGGGGAAACAGATACGCAGTATTTT.

The chain links TRBV30 to TRBJ2-7; D may be TRBD1 or TRBD2 (5 bases each). V lost 3 bases and J 2 bases, leaving 20 bases between the germline ends. This CDR3 is built from 16 residues. Germline-derived CDR1 and CDR2 are GTSNPN and SVGIG (reference sequence). In nucleotides, the CDR3 is TGTGCCTGGAGGCATTCTGCTGGGGGAGAGCCCTACGAGCAGTACTTC. Its protein is CAWRHSAGGEPYEQYF. The whole variable domain, remainder taken from reference TRBV30 and TRBJ2-7, is SQTIHQWPATLVQPVGSPLSLECTVEGTSNPNLYWYRQAAGRGLQLLFYSVGIGQISSEVPQNLSASRPQDRQFILSSKKLLLSDSGFYLCAWRHSAGGEPYEQYFGPGTRLTVT.

This chain joins TRBV7-9 and TRBJ1-1; D not certain. Between the trimmed V and J ends, which lost 8 bases and 4 bases, there was a span of 17 bases. The CDR3 is 14 residues long. Germline CDR1 and CDR2: SEHNR and FQNEAQ (reference sequence). CDR3 region: CASLPPGLSTEAFF. The DNA of the CDR3 is TGTGCCAGCCTCCCTCCGGGTTTGAGCACTGAAGCTTTCTTT.

The table lists this clone with a count of one. This chain joins TRBV10-3 and TRBJ2-5; D might be TRBD1 or TRBD2, each matching 5 bases. Germline V gives CDR1 ENHRY, CDR2 SYGVKD. CDR3 length equals 15 residues. Deletions cut 7 bases from V and 2 bases from J, with 17 bases between. The CDR3: CAIKPWGTDQETQYF. The CDR3 DNA is TGTGCCATCAAACCCTGGGGGACCGATCAAGAGACCCAGTACTTC.

V usage is TRBV7-9 and J usage is TRBJ2-3; the match to TRBD2 covers 10 bases. This CDR3 spans 13 amino acids. V lost 5 bases to trimming and J lost 7 bases; unmatched junction nucleotides: 3. Germline V gives CDR1 SEHNR, CDR2 FQNEAQ (reference sequence). CDR3 in DNA: TGTGCCAGCAGCCAGGGACTAGCGTATACGCAGTATTTT. As protein: CASSQGLAYTQYF.

This clone was observed a few times. The chain couples TRBV27 to TRBJ1-1; D gene uncertain. CDR1 MNHEY and CDR2 SMNVEV come from the germline V gene (reference sequence). The CDR3 covers 13 residues. V was clipped by 6 bases and J by 5 bases, with 13 bases between them. CDR3: CASSQSVRTEAFF. The CDR3 region has the DNA TGTGCCAGCAGCCAATCTGTGAGAACTGAAGCTTTCTTT.

The chain couples TRBV19 to TRBJ2-1; TRBD2 matches 7 bases. CDR3 length: 14 residues. Germline loops: CDR1 LNHDA, CDR2 SQIVND (reference sequence). V lost 8 bases and J lost 1; bases outside the gene matches: 5. For the CDR3, the DNA is TGTGCCAGTCGGATGGGGGGGTCCTACAATGAGCAGTTCTTC. Its translation is CASRMGGSYNEQFF.

This CDR3 reads CSVDLQGASTDTQYF. The CDR3 region has the DNA TGCAGCGTGGACTTACAGGGGGCTAGCACAGATACGCAGTATTTT. This rearrangement joins TRBV29-1 to TRBJ2-3; TRBD1 matches at 9 bases. Germline-derived CDR1 and CDR2 are SQVTM and ANQGSEA. V gave up 6 bases and J gave up 0 bases; unmatched junction bases: 7. The CDR3 runs 15 residues.

In its sample, this clone was seen once. The identical CDR3 is also encoded by other nucleotide sequences in the sample. V and J are TRBV29-1 and TRBJ2-7; TRBD2 aligns across 7 bases. With 5 bases clipped from V and 3 bases from J, the junction kept 4 bases outside the gene matches. This CDR3 comprises 12 residues. Germline lookup yields CDR1 SQVTM and CDR2 ANQGSEA. In nucleotides, the CDR3 is TGCAGCGTTTGGGGAGGGAGCTACGAGCAGTACTTC. Protein sequence: CSVWGGSYEQYF.

This clone was recorded once. The chain joins TRBV5-4 to TRBJ2-7, with 8 bases fitting TRBD1. Germline CDR1 and CDR2: SGHNT and YYREEE (reference sequence). The CDR3 is 14 residues long. The J segment lost 4 bases and the V segment lost 2 bases, leaving 5 bases of the junction unmatched. As DNA, the CDR3 is TGTGCCAGCAGCTTTGCGACAGGGGCGTACGAGCAGTACTTC. This encodes CASSFATGAYEQYF.

V gene TRBV7-6 combines with J gene TRBJ1-6, with D uncertain. CDR1 and CDR2 (germline): SGHVS, FNYEAQ. The CDR3 loop spans 14 amino acids. Trimming stripped 5 bases from V and 8 bases from J, with 13 bases between. The chain's CDR3 is CASSPGPADSPLHF. CDR3 coding DNA: TGTGCCAGCAGCCCCGGGCCAGCGGATTCACCCCTCCACTTT.

The V and J genes are TRBV12-5 and TRBJ2-5; 7 bases are shared with TRBD2. Germline trimming cut 6 bases from V and 3 bases from J; bases unmatched to any gene: 19. CDR1 LGHNT and CDR2 FRNRAP come from the germline V gene. The CDR3 totals 18 residues. The CDR3 DNA follows: TGTGCTAGTGGCTCCCCGGTGTTCGGAGCGGGGAGTAAAGAGACCCAGTACTTC. It codes for CASGSPVFGAGSKETQYF.

This clone has only one observation. The chain carries TRBV10-3 and TRBJ1-2; D perhaps matches TRBD1 (6 bases). Trimming took 3 bases from V and 5 from J, leaving 16 bases between them. Germline V gene data show CDR1 as ENHRY and CDR2 as SYGVKD. CDR3 size: 15 residues. Written as DNA, the CDR3 is TGTGCCATCAGTGACCCCATAGGAGGGGGATATGGCTACACCTTC. Protein sequence: CAISDPIGGGYGYTF.

The rearrangement uses TRBV10-3 and TRBJ2-1, with D unclear. Germline assignment: CDR1 ENHRY and CDR2 SYGVKD. CDR3 length: 17 amino acids. The V end lost 0 bases, the J end lost 6 bases, and 18 bases lay between the germline ends. The CDR3 bases are TGTGCCATCAGTGAGTCGGTTTCTCAAGGCCCTACCAATGAGCAGTTCTTC. Protein sequence: CAISESVSQGPTNEQFF.

This rearrangement joins TRBV7-9 to TRBJ2-3; 11 nucleotides match TRBD2. Germline-derived CDR1 and CDR2 are SEHNR and FQNEAQ (reference sequence). V shed 4 bases, J shed 2 bases, and the junction held 2 bases outside the gene matches. This CDR3 has 15 residues. The CDR3 here is CASSSSGGLTDTQYF. CDR3 DNA: TGTGCCAGCAGCTCTAGCGGGGGGCTCACAGATACGCAGTATTTT.

About this clone: The junction shows a germline mismatch at one end, possibly a read error. This chain uses TRBV27 with TRBJ1-1; a possible D gene is TRBD1 (6 bases). The CDR3 runs 17 residues. Germline loops: CDR1 MNHEY, CDR2 SMNVEV (reference sequence). The CDR3 spells CASRPTSGVGLKTEAFF. DNA of the CDR3: TGTGCCAGCAGACCAACCTCAGGGGTGGGCCTGAAGACTGAAGCTTTCTTT.

The gene calls are TRBV29-1 and TRBJ2-7; 8 nucleotides agree with TRBD1. Germline CDR1 is SQVTM and CDR2 is ANQGSEA. The CDR3 is 13 residues long. Germline trimming cut 5 bases from V and 2 bases from J; bases unmatched to any gene: 5. The CDR3 sequence is CSVRGQATYEQYF. The CDR3 DNA reads as TGCAGCGTTAGGGGACAGGCGACCTACGAGCAGTACTTC.